The 30 T cell receptor beta chains in this list originate from one sample, sequenced in a study of cytomegalovirus exposure and HLA in healthy donors. Primers: 60 Vbeta forward and 13 Jbeta reverse. Data came from immunoSEQ multiplex PCR; TCRdb stores just in-frame clones and leaves some out. The table shows approximately 130,000 clones, with just under 80% occurring only once. The sequencing sample was made of PBMCs. These receptor sequences come from a woman aged 35 to 49 in good health and CMV-seronegative.

The chain links TRBV7-9 to TRBJ2-7; D remains ambiguous. CDR1 is SEHNR and CDR2 is FQNEAQ in the germline V gene (reference sequence). The CDR3 runs to 15 residues. V was trimmed by 1 base and J by 5 bases, leaving 15 bases between them. DNA of the CDR3: TGTGCCAGCAGCTTAGGGCGGAACCTGGCCCACGAGCAGTACTTC. Its protein product is CASSLGRNLAHEQYF.

The gene calls are TRBV19 and TRBJ2-3, with 7 bases that match TRBD1. The CDR3 consists of 16 residues. Germline assignment: CDR1 LNHDA and CDR2 SQIVND (reference sequence). Germline trimming cut 5 bases from V and 0 bases from J; bases unmatched to any gene: 8. CDR3 nucleotides: TGTGCCAGTAGTTGGGCCGGGACAGTTAGCACAGATACGCAGTATTTT. Amino acids: CASSWAGTVSTDTQYF.

The chain carries TRBV11-2 and TRBJ2-1; 8 bases align to TRBD2. V shed 5 bases, J shed 5 bases, and the junction held 5 bases outside the gene matches. The CDR3 runs to 14 residues. The germline V gene has CDR1 SGHAT and CDR2 FQNNGV. The CDR3 region has the DNA TGTGCCAGCAGCCCGGGGGGGCGAAACAATGAGCAGTTCTTC. Translation: CASSPGGRNNEQFF.

As to this clone: Its ends do not fully match the called genes, so a read error is possible. The V call is TRBV6-1, the J call TRBJ2-6, with D perhaps matching TRBD1 (5 bases). The germline V gene encodes CDR1 MNHNS and CDR2 SASEGT. CDR3 length: 16 amino acids. The CDR3 DNA reads as TGTGCCAGCAGTGAAGCGAAGGGGTCTGGGGCCAACGGCCTGACTTTC. Protein: CASSEAKGSGANGLTF.

The chain couples TRBV29-1 to TRBJ2-1, with D possibly being TRBD1 (6 bases). CDR1 and CDR2 from the germline V gene are SQVTM and ANQGSEA. The CDR3 is 15 residues long. The V end lost 3 bases, the J end lost 0 bases, and 12 bases lay between the germline ends. CDR3 protein: CSVEATGISYNEQFF. DNA for the CDR3: TGCAGCGTTGAGGCGACAGGCATCTCCTACAATGAGCAGTTCTTC.

Written as DNA, the CDR3 is TGTGCCATCAGGGAACCCACGGGAGGGGAGCTGTTTTTT. Protein: CAIREPTGGELFF. This chain uses TRBV10-3 with TRBJ2-2; D perhaps matches TRBD2 (5 bases). The CDR3 is made up of 13 amino acids. Germline V lookup: CDR1 ENHRY, CDR2 SYGVKD. Trimming left V 6 bases short and J 8 bases short, with 13 bases between.

V and J are TRBV5-1 and TRBJ2-1, with 10 bases aligning to TRBD2. This CDR3 contains 16 residues. V was pared by 8 bases and J by 0 bases, with 8 bases of the junction left unmatched. Germline lookup yields CDR1 SGHRS and CDR2 YFSETQ. The CDR3 sequence: CASSSGGASSYNEQFF. The DNA for the CDR3 is TGCGCCAGTTCTAGCGGGGGTGCGAGCTCCTACAATGAGCAGTTCTTC.

In nucleotides, the CDR3 is TGTGCCAGCAGTTATTACAGGGTTCATGGCTACACCTTC. It codes for CASSYYRVHGYTF. The chain employs TRBV6-5 and TRBJ1-2; a weak D match, TRBD1 (6 bases). Trimming took off 3 bases at V and 6 bases at J, with 11 bases between the two ends. Germline V gives CDR1 MNHEY, CDR2 SVGAGI. There are 13 residues in the CDR3.

This chain connects TRBV7-2 to TRBJ1-5, with D uncertain. Germline-derived CDR1 and CDR2 are SGHTA and FQGNSA. V was cut by 3 bases and J by 0 bases, with 9 bases left in between. This CDR3 contains 15 residues. The CDR3 reads CASSFSGDSNQPQHF. The CDR3 bases are TGTGCCAGCAGCTTTTCCGGGGATAGCAATCAGCCCCAGCATTTT.

This chain links TRBV2 with TRBJ2-7, with 7 bases lining up with TRBD2. Germline V gene lookup returns CDR1 SNHLY and CDR2 FYNNEI. With V trimmed by 4 bases and J by 5 bases, 11 bases remained unmatched. The CDR3 loop spans 15 amino acids. Here the CDR3 DNA reads TGTGCCAGCAGTGTCGCCGTACGCGGGAGAGACGAGCAGTACTTC. Translated: CASSVAVRGRDEQYF.

The gene calls are TRBV5-1 and TRBJ1-1, with 9 bases identical to TRBD1. Germline assignment: CDR1 SGHRS and CDR2 YFSETQ. The CDR3 is 15 residues long. Losses at the gene ends were 0 bases for V and 3 bases for J; bases not matched to a gene: 3. In DNA, the CDR3 is TGCGCCAGCAGCTTGGCGACAGGGGGTGACACTGAAGCTTTCTTT. It specifies CASSLATGGDTEAFF.

This clone is a singleton in its sample. V is TRBV18 and J is TRBJ1-5; perhaps TRBD1 as D (6 bases). Germline assignment: CDR1 KGHSH and CDR2 LQKENI. Trimming took 4 bases from V and 8 from J, leaving 15 bases between them. The CDR3 runs 14 residues. Here the CDR3 reads CASSQVTGREPQHF. CDR3 nucleotide sequence: TGTGCCAGCTCACAGGTTACAGGGCGCGAGCCCCAGCATTTT.

The chain joins TRBV5-1 to TRBJ2-1; D unresolved. Germline V gene sequence: CDR1 SGHRS, CDR2 YFSETQ. The germline V and J ends were trimmed by 0 bases and 3 bases, with 7 bases remaining between them. The CDR3 covers 14 residues. The CDR3 nucleotides read TGCGCCAGCAGCTTGGAGCCCGGCTACAATGAGCAGTTCTTC. It specifies CASSLEPGYNEQFF.

J is TRBJ1-2 and V is TRBV30; D gene uncertain. The germline V and J ends were trimmed by 3 bases and 1 base, with 9 bases remaining between them. This CDR3 region has 13 residues. Germline V CDR1 and CDR2: GTSNPN, SVGIG (reference sequence). The CDR3 bases are TGTGCCTGGAGCTATAAGAGTAACTATGGCTACACCTTC. Translating gives CAWSYKSNYGYTF.

The chain employs TRBV28 and TRBJ2-5; the match to TRBD2 covers 7 bases. CDR3 size: 15 residues. Germline lookup yields CDR1 MDHEN and CDR2 SYDVKM. Trimming at V came to 4 bases and at J to 4 bases, leaving 9 bases not matched to a gene. Written as DNA, the CDR3 is TGTGCCAGCAGTTCCAGCCAAGGACTAGGAGAGACCCAGTACTTC. Protein product: CASSSSQGLGETQYF.

The chain employs TRBV5-6 and TRBJ1-5; TRBD1 agrees at 8 bases. V was clipped by 4 bases and J by 0 bases; unmatched bases: 9. The CDR3 covers 17 residues. Per germline, CDR1 SGHDT and CDR2 YYEEEE. The CDR3 sequence is CASSTGPTGASNQPQHF. In DNA form, the CDR3 reads TGTGCCAGCAGCACTGGACCGACAGGGGCTAGCAATCAGCCCCAGCATTTT. The full variable domain, completed using reference TRBV5-6 and TRBJ1-5, is DAGVTQSPTHLIKTRGQQVTLRCSPKSGHDTVSWYQQALGQGPQFIFQYYEEEERQRGNFPDRFSGHQFPNYSSELNVNALLLGDSALYLCASSTGPTGASNQPQHFGDGTRLSIL.

The table lists this clone with a count of one. The chain has TRBV6-5 and TRBJ1-1; D is perhaps TRBD1 (6 bases). The CDR3 has 13 amino acids. V was trimmed by 4 bases and J by 1 base, leaving 7 bases between them. The germline V gene has CDR1 MNHEY and CDR2 SVGAGI. The DNA of the CDR3 is TGTGCCAGCAGTTTACAGGGGAACACTGAAGCTTTCTTT. Translating it yields CASSLQGNTEAFF.

The rearrangement uses TRBV9 and TRBJ2-2, with 8 nucleotides matching TRBD2. After removal of 0 bases from V and 1 base from J, the junction contained 11 bases not matched to a gene. Germline V gives CDR1 SGDLS, CDR2 YYNGEE. The CDR3 covers 19 residues. CDR3 protein: CASSVGTSGHTLNTGELFF. Here the CDR3 DNA reads TGTGCCAGCAGCGTAGGAACTAGCGGACACACCCTGAACACCGGGGAGCTGTTTTTT.

The V gene is TRBV19, the J gene TRBJ1-2; D possibly corresponds to TRBD1 (6 bases). CDR1 is LNHDA, CDR2 SQIVND, per germline (reference sequence). The CDR3 sequence is 14 residues long. Between the trimmed V and J ends, which lost 3 bases and 1 base, there was a span of 9 bases. The CDR3 protein is CASSIPDSNYGYTF. The DNA of the CDR3 is TGTGCCAGTAGTATCCCGGACAGTAACTATGGCTACACCTTC.

The genes are TRBV7-8 and TRBJ2-4; D call uncertain. CDR1 and CDR2 from the germline V gene are SGHVS and FQNEAQ. V was cut by 5 bases and J by 0 bases, with 8 bases left in between. This CDR3 is 14 amino acids long. CDR3 region: CASSPSLAKNIQYF. In DNA, the CDR3 is TGTGCCAGCAGCCCGAGTCTAGCCAAAAACATTCAGTACTTC.

V usage is TRBV6-1 and J usage is TRBJ2-5; 12 bases agree with TRBD2. V shed 6 bases, J shed 5 bases, and the junction held 7 bases outside the gene matches. Germline V gene lookup returns CDR1 MNHNS and CDR2 SASEGT. This CDR3 contains 15 residues. The CDR3 region has the DNA TGTGCCAGCAGGCGACTAGCGGGGGAATGGGAGACCCAGTACTTC. It yields the protein CASRRLAGEWETQYF.

The chain employs TRBV29-1 and TRBJ1-1; possible D gene TRBD1, 5 bases. Germline CDR1 SQVTM, CDR2 ANQGSEA. Trimming removed 3 bases from V and 0 bases from J, with 20 bases in between. The CDR3 has 17 amino acids. In DNA, the CDR3 is TGCAGCGTTGACAGGGATAATGGGCAAGGACTGAACACTGAAGCTTTCTTT. This encodes CSVDRDNGQGLNTEAFF.

V gene TRBV9 combines with J gene TRBJ1-4; D may be TRBD1 (5 bases). V lost 1 base, J lost 4 bases, and 14 bases lay in between. The germline V gene encodes CDR1 SGDLS and CDR2 YYNGEE. The CDR3 is 16 residues long. The DNA of the CDR3 is TGTGCCAGCAGCGTAACTGGGACTTTCGATAATGAAAAACTGTTTTTT. It yields the protein CASSVTGTFDNEKLFF.

The chain is built from TRBV7-3 and TRBJ1-4; no firm D call. CDR3 size: 13 residues. Per germline, CDR1 SGHTA and CDR2 FQGTGA. V was clipped by 2 bases and J by 8 bases, with 9 bases between them. The CDR3, as DNA: TGTGCCAGCAGCTTAGAACCTAGGGAAAAACTGTTTTTT. This sequence encodes CASSLEPREKLFF.

The V gene is TRBV15, the J gene TRBJ2-3, with 10 bases identical to TRBD2. The CDR3 has 18 residues. J gave up 6 bases and V 0 bases, and 12 bases lay outside the gene matches. The germline V gene encodes CDR1 LNHNV and CDR2 YYDKDF (reference sequence). CDR3 amino acids: CATSRDPSLAGVFDTQYF. DNA for the CDR3: TGTGCCACCAGCAGAGATCCCTCCCTAGCGGGAGTATTCGATACGCAGTATTTT.

The V and J genes are TRBV25-1 and TRBJ2-7; 7 bases line up with TRBD1. This CDR3 spans 15 amino acids. Germline V lookup: CDR1 MGHDK, CDR2 SYGVNS. After removal of 3 bases from V and 2 bases from J, the junction contained 7 bases not matched to a gene. The CDR3 DNA reads as TGTGCCAGCAGTGATCCGGGACAGAGCACCTACGAGCAGTACTTC. It encodes CASSDPGQSTYEQYF.

The genes are TRBV14 and TRBJ2-5; 9 bases agree with TRBD2. Germline assignment: CDR1 SGHDN and CDR2 FVKESK. The junction had 19 bases not matched to a gene; V was cut back by 1 base and J by 4 bases. CDR3 size: 20 residues. CDR3 DNA sequence: TGTGCCAGCAGCCAAGTTCACGCGGGAGCGGGCGGGAGGGCTCGAGAGACCCAGTACTTC. It specifies CASSQVHAGAGGRARETQYF.

There are a few counts of this clone. The V call is TRBV19, the J call TRBJ2-3; D is unresolved. Deletions cut 5 bases from V and 6 bases from J, with 12 bases between. CDR1 and CDR2 (germline): LNHDA, SQIVND (reference sequence). The CDR3 runs to 13 residues. DNA of the CDR3: TGTGCCAGTAGTTTCCGACTGCGGGATACGCAGTATTTT. Translated, it gives CASSFRLRDTQYF.

The chain joins TRBV10-3 to TRBJ2-6; 7 bases fit TRBD2. The CDR3 runs to 19 residues. Germline V gives CDR1 ENHRY, CDR2 SYGVKD. The J segment lost 0 bases and the V segment lost 3 bases, leaving 11 bases of the junction unmatched. CDR3 loop: CAISDTLGTTRSGANVLTF. CDR3 coding DNA: TGTGCCATCAGTGATACCCTCGGGACTACACGCTCTGGGGCCAACGTCCTGACTTTC.

As DNA, the CDR3 is TGTGCTAGTGGTTTGTGTAGCAATTTAGAGGACACTGAAGCTTTCTTT. Amino acids: CASGLCSNLEDTEAFF. J is TRBJ1-1 and V is TRBV12-5; D gene ambiguous. The germline V and J ends were trimmed by 2 bases and 3 bases, with 16 bases remaining between them. The germline V gene has CDR1 LGHNT and CDR2 FRNRAP. CDR3 size: 16 residues.